Following are 13 T cell receptor beta chains from one sample sequenced in a study of T cells after posttransplantation cyclophosphamide. Profiled with immunoSEQ multiplex PCR; TCRdb holds only in-frame clones, not every one. The table shows 25,000 to 35,000 clones, with 70% to 90% occurring only once. Sample: PBMCs. The receptors come from a woman aged 40 to 50 with a blood cancer, CMV-positive, and with a related stem cell donor.

The V call is TRBV6-6, the J call TRBJ1-4; TRBD1 aligns across 10 bases. V lost 0 bases, J lost 10 bases, and 5 bases stayed unmatched. CDR1 is MNHNY and CDR2 is SVGAGI in the germline V gene (reference sequence). The CDR3 runs 15 residues. This chain's CDR3 is CASSYSDRGWGKLFF. DNA for the CDR3: TGTGCCAGCAGTTACTCGGACAGGGGGTGGGGAAAACTGTTTTTT.

The chain uses TRBV5-6 and TRBJ2-5; D perhaps matches TRBD2 (5 bases). TRBJ2-7 matches the DNA end more closely, so the J call is doubtful. In germline, CDR1 is SGHDT, CDR2 YYEEEE. The CDR3 consists of 16 residues. CDR3 DNA: TGTGCCAGCAGCGGCCCGAGTAACGGGGTTCCCTACGAGCAGTACTTC. It encodes CASSGPSNGVPYEQYF.

The chain combines TRBV7-9 with TRBJ2-1; possible D gene TRBD2, 6 bases. V shed 5 bases and J shed 8 bases, with 19 bases lying between them. Germline CDR1 SEHNR, CDR2 FQNEAQ (reference sequence). The CDR3 extends over 15 amino acids. The CDR3 DNA reads TGTGCCAGCAGCGCGTACGGGAGCCTGGGCGATGAGCAGTTCTTC. Translation: CASSAYGSLGDEQFF.

The genes are TRBV7-9 and TRBJ2-7; TRBD1 matches at 7 bases. In germline, CDR1 is SEHNR, CDR2 FQNEAQ (reference sequence). This CDR3 comprises 14 residues. Unmatched junction bases numbered 8, after V lost 5 bases and J lost 4 bases. CDR3 nucleotide sequence: TGTGCCAGCAGCCACACAGGGGTGCAGTACGAGCAGTACTTC. This sequence encodes CASSHTGVQYEQYF.

This chain joins TRBV4-1 and TRBJ1-5, with D unresolved. The CDR3 consists of 16 residues. The V gene lost 0 bases and the J gene lost 3 bases, with 12 bases spanning the gap. The germline V gene encodes CDR1 MGHRA and CDR2 YSYEKL. CDR3 sequence (DNA): TGCGCCAGCAGCCAAGATGGAGCGCTTTTCAATCAGCCCCAGCATTTT. Protein sequence: CASSQDGALFNQPQHF.

This clone has just a few counts. This chain uses TRBV27 with TRBJ2-1, with D perhaps matching TRBD1 (6 bases). The CDR3 covers 15 residues. The V gene lost 4 bases and the J gene lost 7 bases, with 17 bases spanning the gap. Germline CDR1 MNHEY, CDR2 SMNVEV (reference sequence). Here the CDR3 DNA reads TGTGCCAGCAGTTCGAGGGACACCGGGGCAAATGAGCAGTTCTTC. Translation: CASSSRDTGANEQFF.

This clone was observed a few times. V usage is TRBV5-1 and J usage is TRBJ2-7; 10 bases line up with TRBD1. The CDR3 loop spans 13 amino acids. CDR1 is SGHRS and CDR2 is YFSETQ in the germline V gene. Trimming cost V 8 bases and J 6 bases; bases outside gene matches: 8. DNA for the CDR3: TGCGCCAGTAAGCCGGGACAGGGGTCCGAGCAGTACTTC. Translated, it gives CASKPGQGSEQYF.

The genes are TRBV6-5 and TRBJ2-4; D is undetermined. The CDR3 spans 13 residues. The germline gives CDR1 MNHEY, CDR2 SVGAGI. Deletions cut 5 bases from V and 7 bases from J, with 12 bases between. CDR3 residues: CASSESLSNIQYF. CDR3 DNA: TGTGCCAGCAGTGAAAGTCTTAGTAACATTCAGTACTTC.

Turning to this clone: The same CDR3 arises from other DNA sequences in this sample as well. The chain joins TRBV6-5 to TRBJ1-5; D not certain. Trimming cost V 7 bases and J 1 base, with 11 bases left between them. The CDR3 extends over 14 amino acids. Germline lookup yields CDR1 MNHEY and CDR2 SVGAGI. The CDR3 DNA reads as TGTGCCAGCACCCCCCCGGGGAGCAATCAGCCCCAGCATTTT. Translated: CASTPPGSNQPQHF.

V gene TRBV28 combines with J gene TRBJ1-1; D possibly corresponds to TRBD1 (5 bases). V lost 2 bases and J 3 bases, leaving 7 bases between the germline ends. Germline lookup yields CDR1 MDHEN and CDR2 SYDVKM. The CDR3 sequence is 13 residues long. CDR3 sequence: CASSLRGYTEAFF. The DNA of the CDR3 is TGTGCCAGCAGTTTAAGGGGATACACTGAAGCTTTCTTT.

This chain uses TRBV10-3 with TRBJ1-6; unclear D gene. CDR3 size: 12 residues. V shed 4 bases and J shed 8 bases, with 6 bases lying between them. CDR1 is ENHRY and CDR2 is SYGVKD in the germline V gene. This CDR3 reads CAISGRDSPLHF. In nucleotides, the CDR3 is TGTGCCATCAGTGGACGGGATTCACCCCTCCACTTT.

CDR3 in DNA: TGCGCCAGCAGCTTGGGAGGGCAAGAGACCCAGTACTTC. This encodes CASSLGGQETQYF. The rearrangement uses TRBV5-1 and TRBJ2-5, with a weak D call TRBD2 (5 bases). V gave up 0 bases and J gave up 2 bases, with 5 bases separating them. The germline V gene has CDR1 SGHRS and CDR2 YFSETQ. This CDR3 has 13 amino acids.

This CDR3 reads CASSLVEAGAKNIQYF. In DNA form, the CDR3 reads TGTGCCAGCAGCTTAGTTGAAGCGGGCGCCAAAAACATTCAGTACTTC. This chain connects TRBV7-2 to TRBJ2-4; a weak D match, TRBD2 (6 bases). V lost 1 base and J lost 1, with 11 bases in between. The CDR3 sequence is 16 residues long. Germline V gives CDR1 SGHTA, CDR2 FQGNSA.